The 4 T cell receptor beta chains below come from one sample, sequenced in a study of blood T cell repertoires in COVID-19. Only in-frame clones appear in the TCRdb table, and some are missing; sequencing was by immunoSEQ multiplex PCR. The table lists roughly 300,000 clones, roughly 88% of them singletons, with 2.3% in the top ten. Sample: PBMCs or T cells enriched from blood (not recorded which). These TCRs come from a woman aged 40 to 50 with acute COVID-19.

A single count supports this clone. The chain couples TRBV6-5 to TRBJ2-5; 8 bases agree with TRBD2. V lost 10 bases, J lost 3 bases, and 7 bases stayed unmatched. The CDR3 has 13 residues. Germline loops: CDR1 MNHEY, CDR2 SVGAGI. The DNA for the CDR3 is TGTGCCACCCGGGAGGGGTGGGAAGAGACCCAGTACTTC. Amino acids: CATREGWEETQYF.

V gene TRBV7-9 combines with J gene TRBJ1-2; 7 nucleotides match TRBD1. V lost 0 bases and J lost 6; bases outside the gene matches: 7. The CDR3 spans 15 residues. Germline V CDR1 and CDR2: SEHNR, FQNEAQ (reference sequence). In DNA, the CDR3 is TGTGCCAGCAGCTTAGCCCGGACAGGTAAAGATGGCTACACCTTC. Encoded protein: CASSLARTGKDGYTF.

The CDR3 region is CATSRDRPGASGGNEQFF. The CDR3 DNA follows: TGTGCCACCAGCAGAGACCGACCTGGGGCTAGCGGAGGGAATGAGCAGTTCTTC. V usage is TRBV15 and J usage is TRBJ2-1, with 7 bases aligning to TRBD2. Per the germline V gene, CDR1 is LNHNV and CDR2 is YYDKDF (reference sequence). V gave up 0 bases and J gave up 7 bases; unmatched junction bases: 15. The CDR3 loop spans 18 amino acids.

The CDR3 here is CASSTTGNYGYTF. Written as DNA, the CDR3 is TGTGCCAGCAGTACGACAGGGAACTATGGCTACACCTTC. V and J are TRBV28 and TRBJ1-2; 7 bases agree with TRBD1. Germline trimming cut 5 bases from V and 2 bases from J; bases unmatched to any gene: 2. The CDR3 sequence is 13 residues long. Germline V gene data show CDR1 as MDHEN and CDR2 as SYDVKM.